Described below is a single TCR beta chain sequence and its context. Its antigen target is currently unknown. It has no much larger one-base neighbor in the sample; base qualities were not kept. Preparation of the library involved the immunoSEQ multiplex PCR assay. This is the immuneACCESS table as TCRdb keeps it, with only in-frame sequences that have V and J called. A part of the clones is gone; compared with another copy, unresolved V genes explain less than half, and the rest is unexplained. This sample holds about 85,000 clones; 80% to 95% were observed only once. The top ten constitute approximately 2.5% of the sample. These data come from a study of T cell changes during pregnancy in multiple sclerosis (dated by TCRdb to between 2018 and 2021). Regarding the complete study: The study examined how the T cell repertoire changed over the course of pregnancy in women with multiple sclerosis.

From the cysteine through the phenylalanine, the CDR3 covers 13 amino acids. The kept DNA is CDR3 alone, 39 bases in frame from the first base. At the junction V is shortened by 9 bases and J by 6 bases; bases outside the gene matches: 7. Sequences LNHDA (CDR1) and SQIVND (CDR2) are obtained from the germline V gene (reference sequence). The chain joins TRBV19 to TRBJ1-3; TRBD1 aligns with 8 central bases. This TCR derives from a female donor with multiple sclerosis, enrolled in a pregnancy study. Here the sequenced sample was peripheral blood, taken in the first trimester of pregnancy. The CDR3 sequence is CASTIQGENTIYF. The nucleotides read TGTGCCAGCACAATACAGGGGGAAAACACCATATATTTT.